This TCR beta chain came from a study of blood T cell repertoires in COVID-19. Study at large: COVID-19 samples from acute and convalescent phases originated in the United States, Italy and Spain.

The CDR3 covers 15 residues. CDR1 and CDR2 (germline): KGHDR, SFDVKD. V lost 4 bases, J lost 4 bases, and 4 bases stayed unmatched. The data were produced by immunoSEQ multiplex PCR, yet TCRdb's version contains in-frame clones alone and is incomplete. Of more than 100,000 clones detected, around nine tenths appear once; the ten largest clones hold around 19%. This sequence was found in a man aged 50 to 60 with active or convalescent COVID-19. Sequencing was done on a sample of peripheral blood. The chain combines TRBV24-1 with TRBJ2-4, with 9 nucleotides matching TRBD1. CDR3 protein: CATSETGTGKNIQYF. In nucleotides, the CDR3 is TGTGCCACCAGTGAAACCGGGACAGGGAAAAACATTCAGTACTTC.